This is a list of T cell receptor beta chains from one sample in a study of blood T cell repertoires in COVID-19. Libraries were prepared by immunoSEQ multiplex PCR; TCRdb keeps only in-frame clonotypes and omits some of them. This sample carries hundreds of thousands of clones, about nine tenths of them seen once, and the ten largest clones take about 6.5%. Sequencing was performed on peripheral blood. These receptors all stem from a man between 60 and 75 years old who had recovered from COVID-19. The CDR3 runs from the conserved cysteine through the conserved F or W. The order of the fields is J gene, clone size, D gene, V gene, CDR3 DNA, CDR3 protein. The D gene is left open where the match is weak. Clone size appears in some rows only: once, few, many, or a class for an expanded clone.

TRBJ1-6,.,.,TRBV21-1,TGTGCCAGCAGCAAAGTCGAACAGGGTGATAATTCACCCCTCCACTTT,CASSKVEQGDNSPLHF
TRBJ1-1,few,.,TRBV12-3/TRBV12-4,TGTGCCAGCAAAACAGACGGCACTGAAGCTTTCTTT,CASKTDGTEAFF
TRBJ2-2,few,.,TRBV3-1/TRBV3-2,TGTGCCAGCAGCCAGGACAGGGAGCTGTTTTTT,CASSQDRELFF
TRBJ1-5,.,.,TRBV4-1,TGCGCCAGCAGCCAAGAAGGGGCGGGGGCCGATCAGCCCCAGCATTTT,CASSQEGAGADQPQHF
TRBJ2-5,.,TRBD2,TRBV2,TGTGCCAGCAAGGGCGGGGGGGCCACGGCCCAGTACTTC,CASKGGGATAQYF
TRBJ1-6,.,.,TRBV5-4,TGTGCCAGCAGCTTGCCGGGTACGATTAATTCACCCCTCCACTTT,CASSLPGTINSPLHF
TRBJ1-1,.,.,TRBV2,TGTGCCAGTCAGGTGATGAACACTGAAGCTTTCTTT,CASQVMNTEAFF
TRBJ2-1,.,TRBD2,TRBV7-9,TGTGCCAGCATCGGACTAGCGGCACCTTACAGCTCCTACAATGAGCAGTTCTTC,CASIGLAAPYSSYNEQFF
TRBJ1-2,.,TRBD1,TRBV7-9,TGTGCCAGCAGCTTGGGACAGATCTATGGCTACACCTTC,CASSLGQIYGYTF
TRBJ1-5,.,TRBD1,TRBV6-5,TGTGCCAGCAGTTCCGGGACAGATAGCAATCAGCCCCAGCATTTT,CASSSGTDSNQPQHF
TRBJ1-1,.,.,TRBV6-5,TGTGCCAGCGCGGCGGGGAGCATGAACACTGAAGCTTTCTTT,CASAAGSMNTEAFF
TRBJ2-5,.,TRBD1,TRBV9,TGTGCCAGCACACGGACAGGGGGCGGCGAGACCCAGTACTTC,CASTRTGGGETQYF
TRBJ2-1,.,TRBD2,TRBV14,TGTGCCAGCAGCCCCTTACTAGCGGGTGAGCAGTTCTTC,CASSPLLAGEQFF
TRBJ2-7,.,.,TRBV7-9,TGTGCCAGCAGCTCAGACAGGCGATCCTACGAGCAGTACTTC,CASSSDRRSYEQYF
TRBJ2-1,.,.,TRBV3-1/TRBV3-2,TGTGCCAGCAGCCAAGGTCGGCGGGACCTTTTATACAATGAGCAGTTCTTC,CASSQGRRDLLYNEQFF
TRBJ1-2,.,TRBD1,TRBV9,TGTGCCAGCAGCCAAGGGACAGGTAACGATGGCTACACCTTC,CASSQGTGNDGYTF
TRBJ1-5,.,.,TRBV19,TGTGCCAGTAGTATAGAGGCCTTTACGGGATCTAGCAATCAGCCCCAGCATTTT,CASSIEAFTGSSNQPQHF
TRBJ1-2,.,.,TRBV7-3,TGTGCCAGCAGCTTATTTCCATCCACATCAACTAACTATGGCTACACCTTC,CASSLFPSTSTNYGYTF
TRBJ1-4,.,.,TRBV6-4,TGTGCCAGCAGTGACTCGACGGGGGATAATGAAAAACTGTTTTTT,CASSDSTGDNEKLFF
TRBJ2-3,once,TRBD2,TRBV19,TGTGCCAGTAGTGTATCTATCGGACTAGCGCCCCAAAGGGAGACGCAGTATTTT,CASSVSIGLAPQRETQYF
TRBJ2-7,.,TRBD1,TRBV2,TGTGCCAGCAGCCGACAGGGGTGGGCCTACGAGCAGTACTTC,CASSRQGWAYEQYF
TRBJ2-5,.,TRBD2,TRBV9,TGTGCCAGCAGCTTCGGGGTAGCGGGGGGAGAGACCCAGTACTTC,CASSFGVAGGETQYF
TRBJ1-6,.,.,TRBV7-9,TGTGCCAGCAGCTTTCCACAGTCACCCCTCCACTTT,CASSFPQSPLHF
TRBJ2-1,.,.,TRBV7-2,TGTGCCAGCAGCACCGCGGGGACAGCGCACTACAATGAGCAGTTCTTC,CASSTAGTAHYNEQFF
TRBJ2-1,.,TRBD2,TRBV28,TGTGCCAGCAGTTTCGGCGGGAGGGGGGGAGAGCAGTTCTTC,CASSFGGRGGEQFF
TRBJ2-2,.,TRBD2,TRBV5-1,TGCGCCAGCAGTTTTAGCGGGAGTAGGACCGGGGAGCTGTTTTTT,CASSFSGSRTGELFF
TRBJ2-7,.,.,TRBV6-5,TGTGCCAGCAGTTACCCAGGGGCCGGCGAGCAGTACTTC,CASSYPGAGEQYF
TRBJ1-3,.,.,TRBV7-9,TGTGCCAGCAGCTCAGGGGTCTCTGGAAACACCATATATTTT,CASSSGVSGNTIYF
TRBJ1-2,.,TRBD1,TRBV3-1/TRBV3-2,TGTGCCAGCAGCCAAGGACAGGGCAACTATGGCTACACCTTC,CASSQGQGNYGYTF
TRBJ1-2,.,.,TRBV5-4,TGTGCCAGCAGCTACAGGGTCAGCTATGGCTACACCTTC,CASSYRVSYGYTF
TRBJ2-5,.,TRBD2,TRBV19,TGTGCCAGTACCTCCGCCTGGGGGGGAGAGACCCAGTACTTC,CASTSAWGGETQYF
TRBJ2-3,.,.,TRBV10-3,TGTGCCATCAGTGGAGTATCGGGAGTAGGAGATACGCAGTATTTT,CAISGVSGVGDTQYF
TRBJ2-1,.,TRBD2,TRBV11-3,TGTGCCAGCAGGTCAACCGCGCGGGGGGGCTCCTACAATGAGCAGTTCTTC,CASRSTARGGSYNEQFF
TRBJ1-5,.,.,TRBV18,TGTGCCAGCTCACCACCGGGAGGGCAGCCCCAGCATTTT,CASSPPGGQPQHF
TRBJ1-2,.,TRBD1,TRBV20-1,TGCAGTGCTAGTTGGGGGCCAGGGGGCTTCTATGGCTACACCTTC,CSASWGPGGFYGYTF
TRBJ2-5,.,TRBD2,TRBV5-6,TGTGCCAGCAGCCCGCGGTCGGGCGGGAGAGGGGAGACCCAGTACTTC,CASSPRSGGRGETQYF
TRBJ1-5,once,.,TRBV20-1,TGCAGTGCAATCTCCTCGGGGCCCCAGCATTTT,CSAISSGPQHF
TRBJ1-2,.,.,TRBV7-6,TGTGCCAGCAGCCCCTTCTCTGCGGGGTGGGCGCGGGGCTATGGCTACACCTTC,CASSPFSAGWARGYGYTF
TRBJ2-1,.,TRBD1,TRBV7-9,TGTGCCAGCAGCGCGCGGGACAGGGGGCAATATGAGCAGTTCTTC,CASSARDRGQYEQFF
TRBJ2-7,once,TRBD1,TRBV9,TGTGCCAGCAGCGCCCCGGGACAGGGTTACGAGGAGCAGTACTTC,CASSAPGQGYEEQYF
TRBJ2-5,.,TRBD1,TRBV6-6,TGTGCCAGCAGGGACGGACAGGGAGAGACCCAGTACTTC,CASRDGQGETQYF
TRBJ2-5,once,TRBD1,TRBV6-1,TGTGCCAGCAGTGACCGGGACAGGCAACAAGAGACCCAGTACTTC,CASSDRDRQQETQYF
TRBJ2-1,.,TRBD2,TRBV9,TGTGCCAGCAGCGTAGCTAGCGGGTTCTACAATGAGCAGTTCTTC,CASSVASGFYNEQFF
TRBJ2-6,.,.,TRBV29-1,TGCAGCGTTGAGGGGAGCTCTGGGGCCAACGTCCTGACTTTC,CSVEGSSGANVLTF
TRBJ1-2,.,.,TRBV3-1/TRBV3-2,TGTGCCAGCAGCACCCGAGGGGGGGCGGACAAGGGCTACACCTTC,CASSTRGGADKGYTF
TRBJ2-1,.,TRBD2,TRBV25-1,TGTGCCAGCAGTGGGCGGAAAGCGGGAGTGTACAATGAGCAGTTCTTC,CASSGRKAGVYNEQFF
TRBJ2-3,.,TRBD2,TRBV4-2,TGTGCCAGCAGCCAAGAGTGGGCAGCGGGGGGGCATAGAGATACGCAGTATTTT,CASSQEWAAGGHRDTQYF
TRBJ1-2,.,.,TRBV19,TGTGCCAGTAGTATTTTTCTGAGCGGCTACACCTTC,CASSIFLSGYTF
TRBJ1-5,.,.,TRBV2,TGTGCCAGCAGTGAAAGGACACCCAATCAGCCCCAGCATTTT,CASSERTPNQPQHF
TRBJ2-3,.,TRBD1,TRBV2,TGTGCCAGCAGCATTGACAGGGAAACGCAGTATTTT,CASSIDRETQYF
TRBJ2-5,.,.,TRBV2,TGTGCCAGCATCAGAAAGCAAGAGACCCAGTACTTC,CASIRKQETQYF